Below, one T cell receptor beta chain is given with its context. Antigen: not known. The entry originates in a study of graft-versus-host responses after intestinal transplantation. Study-level information: In this cohort, recipients had multivisceral, liver-intestinal, or isolated intestinal transplants. The recipients all started with anti-thymocyte globulin induction and then took tacrolimus and steroids for roughly three years.

Study-wide points: Patients with graft-donor T cell macrochimerism had high graft-versus-host to host-versus-graft clonal ratios in allografts. Circulating GvH clones peaking coincided with falling HvG clones soon after transplant.

Produced via immunoSEQ multiplex PCR; TCRdb's table is partial and in-frame only. The sample has roughly 90,000 clones; approximately 90% are singletons. The receptor was isolated from a human donor who was the organ donor for an intestinal transplant. This specimen was unstimulated CD4+ T cells sorted from spleen or lymph node cells, taken before transplant.

The CDR3 loop is CATSRDRTGNPYEQYF. Written as DNA, the CDR3 is TGTGCCACCAGCAGAGATCGAACAGGGAATCCCTACGAGCAGTACTTC. The chain has TRBV15 and TRBJ2-7; D is possibly TRBD1 (6 bases). The CDR3 sequence is 16 residues long. In germline, CDR1 is LNHNV, CDR2 YYDKDF (reference sequence). The germline V and J ends were trimmed by 0 bases and 2 bases, with 14 bases remaining between them.